This T cell receptor (beta chain) came from a study of Graves' ophthalmopathy and Graves' hyperthyroidism. The germline gives CDR1 SGHAT, CDR2 FQNNGV. This CDR3 spans 14 amino acids. V was cut by 4 bases and J by 5 bases, with 12 bases left in between. RNA transcripts were the source from which TCR beta CDR3 regions were amplified. A first-round RT-PCR used HTBI primers, followed by a second-round multiplex PCR. TCRdb analysed the multiplex PCR reads with MiXCR anew, one entry per CDR3 protein. The data show approximately 1.2 million distinct CDR3 sequences, 35% to 40% seen once. Hyperthyroidism was new, under 2 months, in patients aged 18 to 65.

The rearrangement joins TRBV11-2 to TRBJ1-5; D ambiguous. The TCR originated in an adult man with Graves' hyperthyroidism. The material sequenced was peripheral blood or thyroid tissue (not recorded which). This CDR3 is CASSSATEDQPQHF. DNA for the CDR3: TGTGCCAGCAGCTCAGCGACGGAAGATCAGCCCCAGCATTTT. Full variable domain (remainder filled in from reference TRBV11-2 and TRBJ1-5): EAGVAQSPRYKIIEKRQSVAFWCNPISGHATLYWYQQILGQGPKLLIQFQNNGVVDDSQLPKDRFSAERLKGVDSTLKIQPAKLEDSAVYLCASSSATEDQPQHFGDGTRLSIL.